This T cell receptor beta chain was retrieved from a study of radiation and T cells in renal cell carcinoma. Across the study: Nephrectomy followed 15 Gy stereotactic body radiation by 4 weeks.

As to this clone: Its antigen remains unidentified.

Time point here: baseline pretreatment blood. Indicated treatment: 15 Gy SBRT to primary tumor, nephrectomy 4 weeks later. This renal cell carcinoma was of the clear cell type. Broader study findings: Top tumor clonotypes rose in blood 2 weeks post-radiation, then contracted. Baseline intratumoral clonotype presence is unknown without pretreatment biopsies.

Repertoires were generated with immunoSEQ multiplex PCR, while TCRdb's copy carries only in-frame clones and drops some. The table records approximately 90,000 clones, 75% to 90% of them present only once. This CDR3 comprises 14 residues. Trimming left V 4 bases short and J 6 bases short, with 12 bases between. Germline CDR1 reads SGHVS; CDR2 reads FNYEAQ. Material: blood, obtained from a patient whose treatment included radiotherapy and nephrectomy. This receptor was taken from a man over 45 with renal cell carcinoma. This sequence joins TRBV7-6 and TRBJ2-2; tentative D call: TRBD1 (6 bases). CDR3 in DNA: TGTGCCAGCAGCTCCACAGGGATTCCCGGGGAGCTGTTTTTT. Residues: CASSSTGIPGELFF.